The subject of this entry is one T cell receptor beta chain. No antigen is known for it. As to time point: recipient sample about 28 days before transplant, after cytoreduction. Blood collection times were about day -28 and days 30, 100, 180 posttransplant. Clones were sequenced by immunoSEQ multiplex PCR, and TCRdb holds only the in-frame ones, with some missing. In the table there are about 5,100 clones, about 32% of which are singletons. This record comes from a study of T cell clonotyping in hematopoietic cell transplantation. On the study more broadly: Cytoreduction preceded collection of pretransplant recipient samples. General study findings and limits: No sorting was done, leaving CD4 and CD8 contributions mixed. After transplant, recipient diversity fell while pathologically expanded clonotypes grew through day 180.

CDR1 and CDR2 (germline): GTSNPN, SVGIG (reference sequence). Trimming took off 2 bases at V and 4 bases at J, with 12 bases between the two ends. This CDR3 is 13 amino acids long. The J gene is TRBJ2-7, the V gene TRBV30; D is perhaps TRBD1 (5 bases). Here the sequenced sample was peripheral blood mononuclear cells, taken before stem cell transplant. This TCR was recovered from a man aged 50 to 59 with myelofibrosis. Some clones in this sample may be carry-over from other donors' samples. This chain's CDR3 is CAWSLRGMYEQYF. The CDR3 DNA reads as TGTGCCTGGAGTTTAAGGGGAATGTACGAGCAGTACTTC.